These 18 T cell receptor beta chains came from one sample sequenced in a study of blood T cell repertoires in COVID-19. Repertoires were generated with immunoSEQ multiplex PCR, while TCRdb's copy carries only in-frame clones and drops some. The table has 450,000 or so clones, about 87% seen once; the top ten hold about 0.91%. The specimen was peripheral blood. The receptors here all came from a man younger than 35 with COVID-19, enrolled during active disease.

The chain joins TRBV5-4 to TRBJ2-1; 11 bases fit TRBD2. The CDR3 totals 16 residues. Per the germline V gene, CDR1 is SGHNT and CDR2 is YYREEE (reference sequence). With V trimmed by 0 bases and J by 3 bases, 2 bases remained unmatched. The CDR3 nucleotides are TGTGCCAGCAGCTTGGATGGACTAGCGGGCTACAATGAGCAGTTCTTC. It encodes CASSLDGLAGYNEQFF. Combining the CDR3 with reference TRBV5-4 and TRBJ2-1 gives the whole variable domain ETGVTQSPTHLIKTRGQQVTLRCSSQSGHNTVSWYQQALGQGPQFIFQYYREEENGRGNFPPRFSGLQFPNYSSELNVNALELDDSALYLCASSLDGLAGYNEQFFGPGTRLTVL.

The J gene is TRBJ2-7, the V gene TRBV12-3 or TRBV12-4, with 8 bases identical to TRBD1. J was trimmed by 9 bases and V by 6 bases; bases with no gene match: 7. The CDR3 is 12 amino acids. CDR3 DNA: TGTGCCAGCAGACAACACAGGGGGTCGCAGTACTTC. It yields the protein CASRQHRGSQYF.

The rearrangement links TRBV24-1 to TRBJ1-2, with D perhaps matching TRBD1 (5 bases). V lost 4 bases and J lost 5, with 7 bases in between. Germline loops: CDR1 KGHDR, CDR2 SFDVKD. CDR3 length equals 12 residues. In DNA, the CDR3 is TGTGCCACCAGTGACAGACAGTATGGCTACACCTTC. It codes for CATSDRQYGYTF.

The chain links TRBV6-6 to TRBJ2-3; D not certain. Germline CDR1 reads MNHNY; CDR2 reads SVGAGI (reference sequence). The CDR3 has 14 amino acids. Deletions cut 0 bases from V and 4 bases from J, with 8 bases between. The CDR3 coding sequence is TGTGCCAGCAGTTACTCGGGCTCGTCAGATACGCAGTATTTT. Translating it yields CASSYSGSSDTQYF.

The chain joins TRBV19 to TRBJ2-5; 9 positions agree with TRBD2. V was clipped by 3 bases and J by 5 bases; unmatched bases: 7. Germline V gene data show CDR1 as LNHDA and CDR2 as SQIVND (reference sequence). This CDR3 contains 15 residues. CDR3 bases: TGTGCCAGTAGTATTGGGCCTAGCGGGGCGGAGACCCAGTACTTC. Translating gives CASSIGPSGAETQYF.

The chain links TRBV11-2 to TRBJ2-5; D unresolved. The CDR3 length is 13 residues. V lost 2 bases, J lost 5 bases, and 9 bases lay in between. Looked up from germline, CDR1 is SGHAT and CDR2 is FQNNGV. In DNA, the CDR3 is TGTGCCAGCAGCTTACAGGTCGTGGAGACCCAGTACTTC. This translates into CASSLQVVETQYF. The entire variable domain, with the rest obtained from reference TRBV11-2 and TRBJ2-5, is as follows: EAGVAQSPRYKIIEKRQSVAFWCNPISGHATLYWYQQILGQGPKLLIQFQNNGVVDDSQLPKDRFSAERLKGVDSTLKIQPAKLEDSAVYLCASSLQVVETQYFGPGTRLLVL.

This chain connects TRBV6-4 to TRBJ2-1, with a tentative D call TRBD2 (6 bases). Trimming pared 0 bases from V and 0 bases from J, leaving 9 bases between. This CDR3 has 16 amino acids. Germline V gives CDR1 MRHNA, CDR2 SNTAGT. CDR3 sequence (DNA): TGTGCCAGCAGTGACTCGGCGGGGAGCTCCTACAATGAGCAGTTCTTC. Translated, it gives CASSDSAGSSYNEQFF.

The chain employs TRBV28 and TRBJ2-1; 10 bases match TRBD1. The CDR3 is made up of 15 amino acids. Looked up from germline, CDR1 is MDHEN and CDR2 is SYDVKM. V gave up 5 bases and J gave up 9 bases; unmatched junction bases: 10. DNA of the CDR3: TGTGCCAGCAGTCTCCGGGACAGGGGAGTTAGTGAGCAGTTCTTC. It translates to CASSLRDRGVSEQFF. The full variable domain, completed using reference TRBV28 and TRBJ2-1, is DVKVTQSSRYLVKRTGEKVFLECVQDMDHENMFWYRQDPGLGLRLIYFSYDVKMKEKGDIPEGYSVSREKKERFSLILESASTNQTSMYLCASSLRDRGVSEQFFGPGTRLTVL.

The chain carries TRBV11-3 and TRBJ1-5; the D is unclear. V lost 1 base and J 7 bases, leaving 8 bases between the germline ends. The CDR3 length is 13 residues. CDR1 and CDR2 from the germline V gene are SGHNT and YENEEA. The CDR3, as DNA: TGTGCCAGCAGCTTAGGCGGAGAACAGCCCCAGCATTTT. Amino acid sequence: CASSLGGEQPQHF.

V usage is TRBV7-2 and J usage is TRBJ2-1; D is unresolved. V lost 4 bases, J lost 6 bases, and 10 bases lay in between. This CDR3 has 13 amino acids. Germline-derived CDR1 and CDR2 are SGHTA and FQGNSA. This CDR3 is CASSYFTGNEQFF. The CDR3 DNA is TGTGCCAGCAGCTACTTCACGGGCAATGAGCAGTTCTTC.

The rearrangement links TRBV11-2 to TRBJ2-5; TRBD1 agrees at 10 bases. The germline V gene has CDR1 SGHAT and CDR2 FQNNGV. This CDR3 comprises 15 residues. J gave up 5 bases and V 5 bases, and 8 bases lay outside the gene matches. The CDR3 loop reads CASSAVTGGTETQYF. CDR3 sequence (DNA): TGTGCCAGCAGCGCGGTGACAGGGGGCACCGAGACCCAGTACTTC. The complete variable domain, with remaining parts taken from reference TRBV11-2 and TRBJ2-5, reads EAGVAQSPRYKIIEKRQSVAFWCNPISGHATLYWYQQILGQGPKLLIQFQNNGVVDDSQLPKDRFSAERLKGVDSTLKIQPAKLEDSAVYLCASSAVTGGTETQYFGPGTRLLVL.

This clone was counted once. The chain has TRBV20-1 and TRBJ2-7; 8 nucleotides match TRBD2. The germline V gene encodes CDR1 DFQATT and CDR2 SNEGSKA (reference sequence). The CDR3 is 14 amino acids. V was pared by 3 bases and J by 1 base, with 5 bases of the junction left unmatched. The CDR3 nucleotides read TGCAGTGCTAGTCGACTAGCGTCATCCTACGAGCAGTACTTC. Translating gives CSASRLASSYEQYF.

This chain links TRBV5-6 with TRBJ2-2; 7 bases are shared with TRBD2. The CDR3 covers 16 residues. Trimming cost V 0 bases and J 3 bases; bases outside gene matches: 5. Per the germline V gene, CDR1 is SGHDT and CDR2 is YYEEEE. The CDR3, as DNA: TGTGCCAGCAGCTTGGATACAGCGGGATACACCGGGGAGCTGTTTTTT. Protein product: CASSLDTAGYTGELFF.

The chain combines TRBV19 with TRBJ2-4, with 9 bases that match TRBD1. Germline assignment: CDR1 LNHDA and CDR2 SQIVND (reference sequence). The V gene end was trimmed by 2 bases and the J gene end by 8 bases; junction bases not matched to a gene: 4. The length of the CDR3 is 14 residues. CDR3 nucleotide sequence: TGTGCCAGTAGTATACAACAGGGGGCGGACATTCAGTACTTC. The encoded protein is CASSIQQGADIQYF.

This chain joins TRBV7-9 and TRBJ1-1; D may be TRBD1 (5 bases). The germline CDR1 and CDR2 sequences are SEHNR and FQNEAQ (reference sequence). CDR3 length equals 14 residues. Trimming stripped 3 bases from V and 3 bases from J, with 11 bases between. The chain's CDR3 is CASSFSQGDTEAFF. The CDR3 DNA is TGTGCCAGCAGCTTCAGTCAGGGCGACACTGAAGCTTTCTTT.

The chain is built from TRBV11-2 and TRBJ1-1; D is possibly TRBD1 (6 bases). The V gene lost 5 bases and the J gene lost 5 bases, with 15 bases spanning the gap. In germline, CDR1 is SGHAT, CDR2 FQNNGV. The CDR3 totals 14 residues. In DNA form, the CDR3 reads TGTGCCAGCAGCCCGGACAGAATGAGTACTGAAGCTTTCTTT. Translation gives CASSPDRMSTEAFF.

This clone has ten or more counts. Here the CDR3 DNA reads TGTGCCACCTCGCCCGGGTCACCCCTCCACTTT. Translating gives CATSPGSPLHF. The rearrangement links TRBV13 to TRBJ1-6; D gene unclear. The CDR3 is made up of 11 amino acids. CDR1 is PRHDT, CDR2 FYEKMQ, per germline (reference sequence). V was clipped by 10 bases and J by 10 bases, with 11 bases between them.

This chain links TRBV11-3 with TRBJ1-1, with 8 positions matching TRBD1. The CDR3 spans 15 residues. Germline CDR1 is SGHNT and CDR2 is YENEEA. V lost 7 bases to trimming and J lost 1 base; unmatched junction nucleotides: 8. The CDR3 nucleotides are TGTGCCAGCATAAGTTCAGGGACAGGGAACACTGAAGCTTTCTTT. This codes for CASISSGTGNTEAFF. Full variable domain (missing parts from reference TRBV11-3 and TRBJ1-1): EAGVVQSPRYKIIEKKQPVAFWCNPISGHNTLYWYLQNLGQGPELLIRYENEEAVDDSQLPKDRFSAERLKGVDSTLKIQPAELGDSAVYLCASISSGTGNTEAFFGQGTRLTVV.